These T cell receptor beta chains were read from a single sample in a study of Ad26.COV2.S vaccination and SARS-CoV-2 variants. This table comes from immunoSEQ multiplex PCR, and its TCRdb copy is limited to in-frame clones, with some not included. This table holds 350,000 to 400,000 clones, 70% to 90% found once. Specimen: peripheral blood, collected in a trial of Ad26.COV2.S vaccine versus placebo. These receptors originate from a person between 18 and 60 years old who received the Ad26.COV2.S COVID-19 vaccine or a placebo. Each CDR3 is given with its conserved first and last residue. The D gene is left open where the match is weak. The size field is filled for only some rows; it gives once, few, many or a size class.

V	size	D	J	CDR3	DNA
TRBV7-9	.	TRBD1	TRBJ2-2	CASSQPYPGGPNTGELFF	TGTGCCAGCAGCCAACCTTACCCAGGGGGTCCAAACACCGGGGAGCTGTTTTTT
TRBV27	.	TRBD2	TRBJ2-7	CASRTSGRYEQYF	TGTGCCAGCCGGACTAGCGGGAGGTACGAGCAGTACTTC
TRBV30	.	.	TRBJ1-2	CAWSPTGYGYTF	TGTGCCTGGAGTCCTACAGGCTATGGCTACACCTTC
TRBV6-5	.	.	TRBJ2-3	CASSRTGSTDTQYF	TGTGCCAGCAGCCGGACCGGGAGCACAGATACGCAGTATTTT
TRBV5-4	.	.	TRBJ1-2	CASSPGVKTNYGYTF	TGTGCCAGCAGCCCGGGGGTGAAGACTAACTATGGCTACACCTTC
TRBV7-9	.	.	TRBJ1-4	CASSLGQGEKLFF	TGTGCCAGCAGCTTAGGTCAGGGGGAAAAACTGTTTTTT
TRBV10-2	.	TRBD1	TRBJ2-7	CASSETGGYEQYF	TGCGCCAGCAGTGAGACAGGGGGTTACGAGCAGTACTTC
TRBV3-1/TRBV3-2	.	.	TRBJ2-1	CASSQEVAGIGDEQFF	TGTGCCAGCAGCCAAGAGGTAGCAGGGATAGGAGATGAGCAGTTCTTC
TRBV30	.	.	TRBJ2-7	CACYPARRQPYEQYF	TGTGCCTGTTACCCCGCCAGGAGACAGCCCTACGAGCAGTACTTC
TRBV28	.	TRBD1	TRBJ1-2	CASSLEDRAYGYTF	TGTGCCAGCAGTTTGGAGGACAGGGCATATGGCTACACCTTC
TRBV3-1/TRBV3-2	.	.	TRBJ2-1	CASSQERTTYNEQFF	TGTGCCAGCAGCCAAGAGCGTACAACCTACAATGAGCAGTTCTTC
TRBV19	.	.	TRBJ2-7	CASSIWDGPYEQYF	TGTGCCAGTAGTATATGGGACGGTCCCTACGAGCAGTACTTC
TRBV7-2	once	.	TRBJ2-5	CASSLVAGSQETQYF	TGTGCCAGCAGCTTAGTGGCAGGAAGCCAAGAGACCCAGTACTTC